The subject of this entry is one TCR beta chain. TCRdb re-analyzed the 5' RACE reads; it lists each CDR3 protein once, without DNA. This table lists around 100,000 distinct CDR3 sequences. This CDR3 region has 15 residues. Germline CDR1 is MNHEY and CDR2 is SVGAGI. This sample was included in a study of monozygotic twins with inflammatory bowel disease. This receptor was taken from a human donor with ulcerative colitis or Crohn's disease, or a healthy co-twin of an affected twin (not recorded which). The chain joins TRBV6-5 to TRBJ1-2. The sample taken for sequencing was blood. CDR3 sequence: CASSYSGTLGYGYTF.